This record concerns one T cell receptor beta chain sequence. The antigen is undetermined. The germline V gene encodes CDR1 MDHEN and CDR2 SYDVKM. The CDR3 loop spans 14 amino acids. V lost 2 bases, J lost 8 bases, and 10 bases lay in between. This sample was included in a study of cytomegalovirus exposure and HLA in healthy donors. Notes on the study in general: Common viral pathogens seemed, in a later analysis, to connect with several of the most significant clusters. Sequencing likely produced, as an artifact, a cluster of highly shared sequence variants.

This PCR relied on a set of 60 Vbeta primers and 13 Jbeta primers. Authors' analysis steps: In a later analysis, of 80 million or so unique beta chains, roughly 9.9 million appeared in at least two donors. The table came from immunoSEQ multiplex PCR; TCRdb's copy has only in-frame clones and leaves some out. That table furnishes V, J and clone size, whereas the DNA furnished D and trimming. Reported are about 52,000 clones; the ten largest clones contain 9% to 15%. The rearrangement links TRBV28 to TRBJ1-6; weak D call: TRBD1 (6 bases). Sequencing was done on a sample of PBMCs. This receptor was identified in a woman in her sixties in good health and CMV-seropositive. CDR3 bases: TGTGCCAGCAGTTTAGATAGGACAGATTCACCCCTCCACTTT. Translation: CASSLDRTDSPLHF.